Each of the 3 T cell receptor beta chains below was sequenced from the same sample in a study of blood T cells in healthy people across ages. For the second PCR, which ran for 7 to 11 cycles, a sample-barcoded 5' primer and a J-beta primer mix were used. TCRdb re-derived calls from the 5' RACE reads in MiXCR, one entry per CDR3 protein. The table records 1.5 million or so distinct CDR3 sequences, roughly 43% of them present only once. The sequenced sample consisted of blood. Source of these receptors: a young woman in good health.

The chain combines TRBV27 with TRBJ2-7, with 7 nucleotides matching TRBD1. With 3 bases clipped from V and 5 bases from J, the junction kept 7 bases outside the gene matches. Germline CDR1 is MNHEY and CDR2 is SMNVEV (reference sequence). This CDR3 is built from 14 residues. CDR3 sequence: CASSFLGQIHEQYF. The CDR3 bases are TGTGCCAGCAGTTTCCTGGGACAGATCCACGAGCAGTACTTC.

V gene TRBV4-1 combines with J gene TRBJ2-1; no clear D. The germline V and J ends were trimmed by 0 bases and 4 bases, with 10 bases remaining between them. Germline CDR1 reads MGHRA; CDR2 reads YSYEKL. CDR3 length equals 15 residues. In DNA, the CDR3 is TGCGCCAGCAGCCAAGATGGGTCTGGATACAATGAGCAGTTCTTC. As protein: CASSQDGSGYNEQFF.

Here the CDR3 reads CASKDSRSYWDSYEQYF. Written as DNA, the CDR3 is TGTGCCAGCAAAGACTCAAGGTCATACTGGGACTCTTACGAGCAGTACTTC. The rearrangement uses TRBV5-6 and TRBJ2-7; a weak D match, TRBD2 (6 bases). The CDR3 covers 17 residues. The germline CDR1 and CDR2 sequences are SGHDT and YYEEEE. Trimming took 6 bases from V and 4 from J, leaving 26 bases between them.